These 17 T cell receptor beta chains share one sample of origin, sequenced in a study of tumor-infiltrating lymphocytes in primary liver carcinoma (dated by TCRdb to about 2017). Sequencer: Illumina HiSeq 2500. A constant-region primer and ProtoScript II reverse transcriptase were used to reverse-transcribe TCRbeta-specific cDNA from about 500 ng total RNA. Three nested multiplex PCR rounds, following a slightly modified ARM-PCR procedure, were used to build the TCRbeta libraries. Multiplex TRBV1-TRBV30 forward primers and a Cbeta reverse primer were used in the first two PCR rounds, each of which was run for approximately 9 cycles. The public reads were run again by TCRdb, first through fastp at Q25 and then through MiXCR, and only productive beta chains were kept. Under each unique CDR3 protein, matching rows form one entry showing the most common genes and DNA. The sample table shows about 30,000 distinct CDR3 sequences, and around 71% are seen once. 25% to 40% of the sample is in the top ten clones.

Without any cell sorting, total RNA and DNA were extracted together from approximately 20-30 mg of bulk tissue using the AllPrep DNA/RNA mini kit. The source material was liver tumor tissue from sampling region 3. Taken with the paper, the label for cell subset or site translates to: tumor region T3, left-lateral pole. These receptors were obtained from a woman in her twenties or thirties with primary liver carcinoma and hepatitis B virus infection.

This clonotype has only a few counts. This chain uses TRBV7-8 with TRBJ1-2; 10 bases line up with TRBD1. V shed 6 bases, J shed 4 bases, and the junction held 5 bases outside the gene matches. This CDR3 has 14 residues. Germline-derived CDR1 and CDR2 are SGHVS and FQNEAQ. In DNA form, the CDR3 reads TGTGCCAGCAGTTCCGGGACAGGGGTCTATGGCTACACCTTC. Its translation is CASSSGTGVYGYTF.

The rearrangement links TRBV11-2 to TRBJ2-3, with 7 bases aligning to TRBD1. Germline values: CDR1 SGHAT, CDR2 FQNNGV. V was clipped by 9 bases and J by 4 bases; unmatched bases: 25. The CDR3 has 19 amino acids. The CDR3 DNA sequence: TGTGCCAGTAGCCGCCTGAAAGGGGGCGAAACCACTAACTCAGATACGCAGTATTTT. Protein: CASSRLKGGETTNSDTQYF.

This clonotype showed up just a few times. The chain joins TRBV12-3 or TRBV12-4 to TRBJ2-3; D might be TRBD2 (6 bases). The CDR3 is 16 residues long. The V end was cut by 3 bases, the J end by 2 bases, with 15 bases between. CDR3 bases: TGTGCCAGCAGTTTCGGCGCGGGAATGGACACAGATACGCAGTATTTT. Protein sequence: CASSFGAGMDTDTQYF.

Note on this clonotype: A much larger clone sits a single nucleotide away, making a read error possible. This chain uses TRBV28 with TRBJ2-1; 9 bases map to TRBD1. Trimming cost V 6 bases and J 9 bases; bases outside gene matches: 12. CDR3 length equals 15 residues. Germline V gene data show CDR1 as MDHEN and CDR2 as SYDVKM. For the CDR3, the DNA is TGTGCCAGCAGATCCGGGACAGGGAAGGTTATTGAGCAGTTCTTC. Encoded protein: CASRSGTGKVIEQFF.

About this clonotype: Its ends do not fully match the called genes, so a read error is possible. The chain joins TRBV29-1 to TRBJ2-3, with 8 nucleotides matching TRBD1. The CDR3 is made up of 14 amino acids. Per the germline V gene, CDR1 is SQVTM and CDR2 is ANQGSEA. The CDR3 sequence is CSAHPRGRVDMQYF. DNA for the CDR3: TGCAGCGCCCACCCCAGGGGGCGCGTAGATATGCAGTATTTT.

On this clonotype itself: With a much larger clone just one base away, this may be a read error. This rearrangement joins TRBV6-6 to TRBJ1-5, with TRBD1 matching 8 bases. The CDR3 is made up of 13 amino acids. J lost 12 bases, V lost 6 bases, and 10 bases had no gene match. CDR1 is MNHNY, CDR2 SVGAGI, per germline (reference sequence). CDR3 loop: CASRPGQGMDQHF. The DNA for the CDR3 is TGTGCCAGCAGGCCTGGACAGGGTATGGACCAGCATTTT.

This clonotype was seen at least ten times. The chain uses TRBV12-3 or TRBV12-4 and TRBJ1-1; weak D call: TRBD1 (6 bases). The CDR3 extends over 14 amino acids. The V and J ends lost 3 bases and 1 base respectively, with 9 bases between them. The CDR3 sequence is CASSFRTANTEAFF. The CDR3 DNA reads TGTGCCAGCAGTTTTCGGACAGCGAACACTGAAGCTTTCTTT.

The CDR3 loop is CASSQNRNYAYNEQFF. CDR3 DNA: TGCGCCAGCAGCCAAAATCGGAACTACGCCTACAATGAGCAGTTCTTC. The chain couples TRBV4-3 to TRBJ2-1, with D uncertain. V lost 2 bases and J lost 2, with 13 bases in between. CDR3 length equals 16 residues. CDR1 and CDR2 (germline): LGHNA, YSLEER.

The chain employs TRBV29-1 and TRBJ1-2; D remains ambiguous. The CDR3 loop spans 12 amino acids. Looked up from germline, CDR1 is SQVTM and CDR2 is ANQGSEA. Trimming stripped 7 bases from V and 5 bases from J, with 14 bases between. CDR3 in DNA: TGCAGCGACTCGGGCGGGCCATATGGCTACACCTTC. Protein product: CSDSGGPYGYTF.

Points on this clonotype: The junction departs from germline at one end; a sequencing error may be responsible. The chain links TRBV2 to TRBJ2-7; TRBD2 matches at 7 bases. CDR3 length: 15 amino acids. Germline CDR1 SNHLY, CDR2 FYNNEI. The CDR3 spells CASCEVTSSDYEQYF. In DNA form, the CDR3 reads TGTGCCAGCTGTGAGGTGACTAGCAGCGACTACGAGCAGTACTTC.

This clonotype was detected ten times or more. This chain uses TRBV11-2 with TRBJ2-7; 7 bases align to TRBD1. The V and J ends lost 5 bases and 6 bases, in that order; junction bases with no gene match: 4. CDR3 size: 12 residues. The germline CDR1 and CDR2 sequences are SGHAT and FQNNGV. The CDR3, as DNA: TGTGCCAGCAGCCAGACAGGGTTCGAGCAGTACTTC. Amino acids: CASSQTGFEQYF.

As to this clonotype: One end of the junction does not line up with germline, which may come from a read error. The V and J genes are TRBV4-3 and TRBJ2-1; TRBD2 matches at 7 bases. The CDR3 totals 16 residues. Looked up from germline, CDR1 is LGHNA and CDR2 is YSLEER. The chain's CDR3 is CASSQDWDYAHNQQFF. The CDR3 DNA follows: TGCGCCAGTAGCCAAGATTGGGACTACGCCCACAATCAGCAGTTCTTC.

Regarding this clonotype: This sequence may be a read error, since a much larger clone differs from it by one base. V usage is TRBV12-3 or TRBV12-4 and J usage is TRBJ2-7, with D unresolved. CDR3 length: 14 amino acids. CDR3 sequence: CASISDAGSYERYF. CDR3 bases: TGTGCCAGCATCAGCGACGCCGGCTCCTACGAGCGGTACTTC.

The chain joins TRBV30 to TRBJ2-1; weak D call: TRBD2 (6 bases). V lost 6 bases, J lost 4 bases, and 28 bases lay in between. The V gene's germline CDR1 is GTSNPN and CDR2 SVGIG (reference sequence). The CDR3 has 18 amino acids. The CDR3 sequence is CACGHGRLGPDQYNEQFF. The CDR3, as DNA: TGTGCCTGTGGCCACGGCCGACTAGGGCCCGACCAATACAATGAGCAGTTCTTC.

With regard to this clonotype: A read error may explain this, as a much larger clone is one base away. This chain joins TRBV11-2 and TRBJ2-1; no firm D call. The length of the CDR3 is 15 residues. CDR1 and CDR2 from the germline V gene are SGHAT and FQNNGV. CDR3: CASSFDIGDYNEHFF. The CDR3 nucleotides are TGTGCCAGCAGCTTTGATATCGGAGATTACAATGAGCACTTCTTC.

Concerning this clonotype: Sequence at one end of the junction differs from germline and may be a read error. This chain joins TRBV7-9 and TRBJ2-2; 11 bases are a match to TRBD2. The CDR3 is made up of 19 amino acids. Germline V lookup: CDR1 SEHNR, CDR2 FQNEAQ (reference sequence). CDR3 bases: TGTGCCAGCAGACAACTGACCAAACTAGCGGGGGTGGACACCGGGGTGCTGTTTTTT. It is translated as CASRQLTKLAGVDTGVLFF. The entire variable domain, with the rest obtained from reference TRBV7-9 and TRBJ2-2, is as follows: DTGVSQNPRHKITKRGQNVTFRCDPISEHNRLYWYRQTLGQGPEFLTYFQNEAQLEKSRLLSDRFSAERPKGSFSTLEIQRTEQGDSAMYLCASRQLTKLAGVDTGVLFFGEGSRLTVL.

Points on this clonotype: An end of the junction differs from the germline gene, which may be a read error. V gene TRBV6-1 combines with J gene TRBJ1-2; D gene ambiguous. CDR1 and CDR2 (germline): MNHNS, SASEGT. CDR3 length: 18 amino acids. DNA of the CDR3: TGTGCCAGCAATGAACAGTTCCTGGTCCTTAGATCTAACTATGGCTTCACCTTC. Translated, it gives CASNEQFLVLRSNYGFTF.